This T cell receptor beta chain is drawn from a study of blood T cells in healthy people across ages. CDR3 length: 14 amino acids. V was pared by 5 bases and J by 3 bases, with 14 bases between. Germline V gene lookup returns CDR1 SGHRS and CDR2 YFSETQ. The second PCR ran about 6 to 12 cycles with a sample-barcoded 5' primer and J-beta primers. TCRdb recomputed calls from the 5' RACE reads with MiXCR, one row per CDR3 protein. The data hold around 1.5 million distinct CDR3 sequences, with 59% observed a single time. The chain has TRBV5-1 and TRBJ1-1; D is unclear. The sample comprised blood. This receptor was taken from a man between 18 and 35 years old in good health. This CDR3 reads CASSPTAVDTEAFF. The CDR3 coding sequence is TGCGCCAGCAGTCCTACGGCTGTGGACACTGAAGCTTTCTTT.